The clone carrying this T cell receptor (beta chain) has a handful of counts. Its specificity is unknown. Other DNA sequences from this sample encode an identical CDR3 as well. The CDR3 runs to 14 residues. Germline CDR1 SGHRS, CDR2 YFSETQ. Trimming cost V 0 bases and J 0 bases, with 6 bases left between them. Reverse transcribing all isolated RNA meant expressed TCRB transcripts were sequenced. Deep immunoSEQ sequencing covered naive, central memory and regulatory T cell samples. Only in-frame clones appear in the TCRdb table, and some are missing; sequencing was by immunoSEQ multiplex PCR. The sample contains hundreds of thousands of clones, over 11% of which appear only once. These data belong to a study of beta chain features in type 1 diabetes. General study findings and limits: Among patients with Type 1 diabetes, TCRB CDR3s were moderately but significantly shorter in every one of the four CD4+ subsets.

Sequencing input: naive CD4+ T cells from blood. The chain combines TRBV5-1 with TRBJ2-5; D unclear. This TCR was sampled from a man aged 18 to 29 with type 1 diabetes. CDR3 region: CASSLVGNQETQYF. The DNA for the CDR3 is TGCGCCAGCAGCTTGGTTGGGAACCAAGAGACCCAGTACTTC. The full variable domain, rest sourced from reference TRBV5-1 and TRBJ2-5, is KAGVTQTPRYLIKTRGQQVTLSCSPISGHRSVSWYQQTPGQGLQFLFEYFSETQRNKGNFPGRFSGRQFSNSRSEMNVSTLELGDSALYLCASSLVGNQETQYFGPGTRLLVL.